This T cell receptor beta chain was obtained from a study of response to subunit inactivated influenza vaccine. This clonotype came up a few times. The target antigen is unknown. TCRdb reprocessed the RT-PCR reads with MiXCR, giving one entry per CDR3 protein. Here the sample spans 550,000 to 600,000 distinct CDR3 sequences, roughly 10% being singletons. The CDR3 extends over 16 amino acids. V gave up 4 bases and J gave up 3 bases, with 19 bases separating them. Whole-study findings and limits: The study's authors posited that every seasonal influenza vaccination enlists few new T cells.

The rearrangement links TRBV12-3 or TRBV12-4 to TRBJ2-7; D gene uncertain. The sequence derives from a man aged 50 to 60 who received an inactivated influenza vaccine. Sequencing used PBMCs from blood, obtained on the day of vaccination. The DNA for the CDR3 is TGTGCCAGCAGTTATCGGACGATCTTGGATGGCTACGAGCAGTACTTC. Its translation: CASSYRTILDGYEQYF.